The rows below give T cell receptor beta chains drawn from one sample of a study of OX40 agonist ivuxolimab in advanced cancers. The data were produced by immunoSEQ multiplex PCR, yet TCRdb's version contains in-frame clones alone and is incomplete. The top ten hold roughly 0.15% of the sample, which has approximately 94,000 clones, over 75% seen once. This material consisted of CD4+ or CD8+ T cells sorted from blood, taken in a trial of the OX40 agonist ivuxolimab. The source of these receptors is an adult with an advanced solid tumor such as melanoma, head and neck, liver or kidney cancer. The CDR3 runs from the conserved cysteine through the conserved F or W. Fields, in order: D gene, J gene, clone size, V gene, CDR3 DNA, CDR3 protein. The D gene is left open where the match is weak. Some rows have no size entry. The others give once, few or many, or a class for an expanded clone.

.,TRBJ2-1,once,TRBV5-1,TGCGCCAGCAGCTTAAGACTAGTCTGGAATGAGCAGTTCTTC,CASSLRLVWNEQFF
TRBD1,TRBJ1-4,.,TRBV28,TGTGCCAGCAGTTTCGACAGGGTGAATGAAAAACTGTTTTTT,CASSFDRVNEKLFF
TRBD1,TRBJ1-1,.,TRBV27,TGTGCCAGCAGACTGACTCCGGGACAGGCGGTCACTGAAGCTTTCTTT,CASRLTPGQAVTEAFF
.,TRBJ2-5,.,TRBV4-2,TGTGCCAGCAGCCTCCACCCGGACACCCAAGAGACCCAGTACTTC,CASSLHPDTQETQYF
TRBD1,TRBJ2-7,.,TRBV18,TGTGCCAGCTCACCAACAACATCTGGGACAGGGGTCCACGAGCAGTACTTC,CASSPTTSGTGVHEQYF
TRBD1,TRBJ1-5,.,TRBV29-1,TGCAGCGTTGTCGGACAGGGGATGAATCAGCCCCAGCATTTT,CSVVGQGMNQPQHF
.,TRBJ2-1,.,TRBV25-1,TGTGCCAGCAGTAGGGGCAATGAGCAGTTCTTC,CASSRGNEQFF
.,TRBJ1-2,.,TRBV6-1,TGTGCCAGCAGTGTCCCTCCGGAAGTCGGCTACACCTTC,CASSVPPEVGYTF
.,TRBJ2-7,.,TRBV7-6,TGTGCCAGCAGCTTAGTTCAGGGGCCGGGGGGCGAGCAGTACTTC,CASSLVQGPGGEQYF
TRBD2,TRBJ2-1,.,TRBV6-5,TGTGCCAGCAGTTCTGGCGGGAGGGGGGTGAATGAGCAGTTCTTC,CASSSGGRGVNEQFF
.,TRBJ1-2,.,TRBV5-6,TGTGCCAGCAGCCCGGGACGGGACTATGGCTACACCTTC,CASSPGRDYGYTF
TRBD2,TRBJ2-2,.,TRBV9,TGTGCCAGCAGTTCAGCGGGAGGGCCCGTCGGGGAGCTGTTTTTT,CASSSAGGPVGELFF
TRBD1,TRBJ2-5,.,TRBV7-8,TGTGCCACTGATACGGGACAGGGGATAGAGACCCAGTACTTC,CATDTGQGIETQYF
TRBD1,TRBJ1-5,.,TRBV10-3,TGTGCCATCAGTGCGGCCAGGGGGCAATTTGGCAATCAGCCCCAGCATTTT,CAISAARGQFGNQPQHF
.,TRBJ2-2,.,TRBV15,TGTGCCACCAGCAGAGACCCCGCGGGTAGCACCGGGGAGCTGTTTTTT,CATSRDPAGSTGELFF
.,TRBJ2-3,.,TRBV5-1,TGCGCCAGCAGCCCGCCCGGGGCTACGCAGTATTTT,CASSPPGATQYF
.,TRBJ1-1,.,TRBV9,TGTGCCAGCAGCGTAGCCCCAAATCTCCTGAACACTGAAGCTTTCTTT,CASSVAPNLLNTEAFF
TRBD2,TRBJ2-1,.,TRBV6-1,TGTGCCACCGCGCTTGCGATACTCAGCGGGGTGCAGTTCTTC,CATALAILSGVQFF
TRBD1,TRBJ1-2,once,TRBV6-1,TGTGCCAGCTGGGACAGGGCAGGTGGCTACACCTTC,CASWDRAGGYTF
.,TRBJ1-2,.,TRBV27,TGTGCCAGCAGTTCACGGGGGCAGGGAAGGGGATTTGCGTATGGCTACACCTTC,CASSSRGQGRGFAYGYTF
TRBD1,TRBJ1-4,.,TRBV19,TGTGCCAGTAGTATCAGACAGGGCCGAACTAATGAAAAACTGTTTTTT,CASSIRQGRTNEKLFF
.,TRBJ1-5,.,TRBV6-1,TGTGCCAGCAGTCCGGTCCCAAGGAATCAGCCCCAGCATTTT,CASSPVPRNQPQHF
.,TRBJ1-1,.,TRBV6-1,TGTGCCAGCACCTTACAGCCAAGCATGAACACTGAAGCTTTCTTT,CASTLQPSMNTEAFF
.,TRBJ2-2,.,TRBV5-4,TGTGCCAGCAGCTTGGCTTTGGCGGCCAACACCGGGGAGCTGTTTTTT,CASSLALAANTGELFF
.,TRBJ1-2,.,TRBV29-1,TGCAGCGCCGACAGCTACTATGGCTACACCTTC,CSADSYYGYTF
.,TRBJ2-2,.,TRBV5-1,TGCGCCAGCAGCTGGAGGCCGGGACAATCCACCGGGGAGCTGTTTTTT,CASSWRPGQSTGELFF
TRBD1,TRBJ1-6,.,TRBV2,TGTGCCAGAAGACAGGGGGCGAATTCACCCCTCCACTTT,CARRQGANSPLHF
.,TRBJ2-5,.,TRBV6-5,TGTGCCAGCAGTTACGGCCGCCCCCTTAGGGAGACCCAGTACTTC,CASSYGRPLRETQYF
TRBD2,TRBJ2-3,.,TRBV5-1,TGCGCCAGCAGCCGTCTAGCGGGGGCCACAGATACGCAGTATTTT,CASSRLAGATDTQYF
TRBD1,TRBJ1-6,.,TRBV27,TGTGCCAGCAGTCCCCGGGACAGGGCCAATTCACCCCTCCACTTT,CASSPRDRANSPLHF
.,TRBJ1-2,.,TRBV5-1,TGCGCCAGCAGCTTGATCTCACAGGGAACGAGAGGCTACACCTTC,CASSLISQGTRGYTF
.,TRBJ2-7,.,TRBV6-1,TGTGCCATCCCGAAGGGGGGGTTAAACGCTTACGAGCAGTACTTC,CAIPKGGLNAYEQYF
TRBD1,TRBJ1-2,.,TRBV7-8,TGTGCCAGCAGCCCGGACAGGTCTCGTGGCTACACCTTC,CASSPDRSRGYTF
.,TRBJ1-2,.,TRBV5-6,TGTGCCAGCAGCTTGCCGGGCAAACCGGATGGCTACACCTTC,CASSLPGKPDGYTF
TRBD1,TRBJ2-1,.,TRBV9,TGTGCCAGCAGCTTAAGACAGGGGATGGGGATAGGGAGTGAGCAGTTCTTC,CASSLRQGMGIGSEQFF
.,TRBJ1-2,.,TRBV23-1,TGCGCCAGCACCCTTAAACACAGGTGGGAACTTGGAGGCTACACCTTC,CASTLKHRWELGGYTF
.,TRBJ1-6,once,TRBV19,TGTGCCAGTAGTATAGTCAGTTTGAATTCACCCCTCCACTTT,CASSIVSLNSPLHF
TRBD1,TRBJ2-2,.,TRBV10-3,TGTGCCACTAGGACAGGGGGGGACGGGGAGCTGTTTTTT,CATRTGGDGELFF
.,TRBJ2-7,once,TRBV29-1,TGCAGCGTTGGGGTGGGCTTGAACTACGAGCAGTACTTC,CSVGVGLNYEQYF
TRBD1,TRBJ1-2,.,TRBV27,TGTGCCAGCAGCTGGACAGGGGGCTATGGCTACACCTTC,CASSWTGGYGYTF
.,TRBJ2-7,.,TRBV2,TGTGCCAGCAGTCCGACAGGGAGGTCCTACGAGCAGTACTTC,CASSPTGRSYEQYF
.,TRBJ1-1,.,TRBV5-1,TGCGCCAGCAGCATGATCTGGGGGAACACTGAAGCTTTCTTT,CASSMIWGNTEAFF
.,TRBJ1-5,.,TRBV6-1,TGTGCCAGCAGTGATCTAAGGATAGACCAGCCCCAGCATTTT,CASSDLRIDQPQHF
.,TRBJ1-4,.,TRBV7-9,TGTGCCAGCAGCCCGACAGCTAAGCCTAATGAAAAACTGTTTTTT,CASSPTAKPNEKLFF